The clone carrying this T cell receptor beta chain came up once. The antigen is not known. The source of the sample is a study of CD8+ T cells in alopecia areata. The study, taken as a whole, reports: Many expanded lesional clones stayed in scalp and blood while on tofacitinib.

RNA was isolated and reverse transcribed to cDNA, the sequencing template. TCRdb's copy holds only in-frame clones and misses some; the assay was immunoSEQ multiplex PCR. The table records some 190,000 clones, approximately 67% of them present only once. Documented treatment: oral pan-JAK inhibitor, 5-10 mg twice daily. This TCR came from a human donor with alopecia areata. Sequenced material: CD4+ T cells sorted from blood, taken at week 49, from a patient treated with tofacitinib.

As DNA, the CDR3 is TGTGCCAGCATCCGGGACACTAACACAGATACGCAGTATTTT. Its protein is CASIRDTNTDTQYF. The rearrangement uses TRBV6-1 and TRBJ2-3; D is possibly TRBD1 (6 bases). CDR3 length: 14 amino acids. Per the germline V gene, CDR1 is MNHNS and CDR2 is SASEGT. Trimming cost V 7 bases and J 2 bases, with 13 bases left between them.